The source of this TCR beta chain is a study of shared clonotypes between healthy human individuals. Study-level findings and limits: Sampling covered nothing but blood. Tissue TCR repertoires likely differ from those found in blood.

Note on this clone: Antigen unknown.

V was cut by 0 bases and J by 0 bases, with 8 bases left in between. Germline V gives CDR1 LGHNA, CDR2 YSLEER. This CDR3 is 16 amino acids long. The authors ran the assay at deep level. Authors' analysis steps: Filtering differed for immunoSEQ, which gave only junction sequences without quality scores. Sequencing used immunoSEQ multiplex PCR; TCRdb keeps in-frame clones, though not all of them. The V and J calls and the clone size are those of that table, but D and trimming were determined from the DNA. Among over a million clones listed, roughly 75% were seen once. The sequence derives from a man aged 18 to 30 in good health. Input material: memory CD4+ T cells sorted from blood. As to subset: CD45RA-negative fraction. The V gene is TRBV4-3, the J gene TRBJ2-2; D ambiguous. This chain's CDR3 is CASSQEGYSNTGELFF. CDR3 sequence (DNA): TGCGCCAGCAGCCAAGAAGGCTACTCGAACACCGGGGAGCTGTTTTTT.